The next 22 T cell receptor beta chains were all read from a single sample in a study of T cell repertoires in cytomegalovirus infection. TCRdb passed the reads through MiXCR, listing each CDR3 protein once. The sample records more than 650,000 distinct CDR3 sequences, 35% to 45% being singletons. The sample was PBMCs. The receptors were gathered from a human donor in good health (CMV status not recorded). Some clones in this sample may be carry-over from other donors' samples.

The chain employs TRBV6-6 and TRBJ1-1; a weak D match, TRBD1 (6 bases). The CDR3 consists of 16 residues. Trimming took off 0 bases at V and 3 bases at J, with 14 bases between the two ends. Germline V gives CDR1 MNHNY, CDR2 SVGAGI (reference sequence). The CDR3 protein is CASSYSSGGRDTEAFF. DNA of the CDR3: TGTGCCAGCAGTTACTCATCGGGGGGGCGGGACACTGAAGCTTTCTTT.

This clonotype turned up a few times. This chain uses TRBV7-9 with TRBJ1-5, with D perhaps matching TRBD1 (6 bases). Trimming stripped 0 bases from V and 0 bases from J, with 21 bases between. CDR1 SEHNR and CDR2 FQNEAQ come from the germline V gene (reference sequence). This CDR3 is 20 amino acids long. This chain's CDR3 is CASSLAGPLQGLDSNQPQHF. The CDR3 coding sequence is TGTGCCAGCAGCTTAGCTGGGCCCCTACAGGGTTTGGATAGCAATCAGCCCCAGCATTTT. Based on the CDR3 plus reference TRBV7-9 and TRBJ1-5, the full variable domain is DTGVSQNPRHKITKRGQNVTFRCDPISEHNRLYWYRQTLGQGPEFLTYFQNEAQLEKSRLLSDRFSAERPKGSFSTLEIQRTEQGDSAMYLCASSLAGPLQGLDSNQPQHFGDGTRLSIL.

This chain links TRBV19 with TRBJ2-7; maybe TRBD2 (6 bases). Germline lookup yields CDR1 LNHDA and CDR2 SQIVND (reference sequence). Trimming removed 5 bases from V and 6 bases from J, with 17 bases in between. The CDR3 loop spans 14 amino acids. Here the CDR3 DNA reads TGTGCCAGTAGTGGCCGCGGGAACCCCATCGAGCAGTACTTC. It translates to CASSGRGNPIEQYF.

This chain uses TRBV6-1 with TRBJ1-1; D unresolved. CDR1 and CDR2 (germline): MNHNS, SASEGT. This CDR3 is 13 amino acids long. With 2 bases removed from V and 6 bases from J, the gap between germline ends came to 10 bases. The CDR3 coding sequence is TGTGCCAGCAGTGAACCCGGGTATTCTGAAGCTTTCTTT. It yields the protein CASSEPGYSEAFF.

The chain joins TRBV20-1 to TRBJ1-1; D is possibly TRBD1 (5 bases). V gave up 6 bases and J gave up 0 bases, with 14 bases separating them. Germline V CDR1 and CDR2: DFQATT, SNEGSKA (reference sequence). There are 14 residues in the CDR3. The CDR3 sequence: CSASGAWVNTEAFF. CDR3 bases: TGCAGTGCCAGCGGGGCTTGGGTGAACACTGAAGCTTTCTTT.

The V gene is TRBV7-8, the J gene TRBJ2-3; TRBD2 is a possible D gene (7 bases). V lost 6 bases and J 2 bases, leaving 18 bases between the germline ends. The germline gives CDR1 SGHVS, CDR2 FQNEAQ. This CDR3 has 16 residues. CDR3 in amino acids: CASSFPEGGATDTQYF. In DNA, the CDR3 is TGTGCCAGCAGTTTCCCCGAGGGGGGGGCCACAGATACGCAGTATTTT.

Only a few counts were recorded for this clonotype. The V call is TRBV27, the J call TRBJ1-6; D might be TRBD1 (6 bases). Trimming took 6 bases from V and 10 from J, leaving 16 bases between them. The germline V gene encodes CDR1 MNHEY and CDR2 SMNVEV (reference sequence). This CDR3 has 14 residues. The CDR3 DNA reads TGTGCCAGCAGCAGACGACAGGAGGGCTCACCCCTCCACTTT. It specifies CASSRRQEGSPLHF.

This clonotype has only a few counts. The V and J genes are TRBV7-2 and TRBJ2-6; D is perhaps TRBD1 or TRBD2 (6 bases each). The CDR3 spans 19 residues. The V end lost 5 bases, the J end lost 2 bases, and 22 bases lay between the germline ends. Germline assignment: CDR1 SGHTA and CDR2 FQGNSA. The CDR3 region has the DNA TGTGCCAGCAGCATGGGGCAGGGGTTGGGGGGCGCTGGGGCCAACGTCCTGACTTTC. Translation gives CASSMGQGLGGAGANVLTF. Supplemented by reference TRBV7-2 and TRBJ2-6, the full variable domain reads GAGVSQSPSNKVTEKGKDVELRCDPISGHTALYWYRQSLGQGLEFLIYFQGNSAPDKSGLPSDRFSAERTGGSVSTLTIQRTQQEDSAVYLCASSMGQGLGGAGANVLTFGAGSRLTVL.

This clonotype has a handful of counts. The V gene is TRBV5-1, the J gene TRBJ2-1, with 7 bases that match TRBD2. CDR3 size: 14 residues. Trimming at V came to 6 bases and at J to 5 bases, leaving 8 bases not matched to a gene. Germline V gene lookup returns CDR1 SGHRS and CDR2 YFSETQ. CDR3 bases: TGCGCCAGCATGCGGGAGTTGATTAACAATGAGCAGTTCTTC. As protein: CASMRELINNEQFF.

The J gene is TRBJ2-3, the V gene TRBV7-9; 7 bases align to TRBD1. The CDR3 runs 16 residues. In germline, CDR1 is SEHNR, CDR2 FQNEAQ (reference sequence). With 0 bases clipped from V and 1 base from J, the junction kept 4 bases outside the gene matches. CDR3 region: CASSLAVGQGTDTQYF. The CDR3 DNA follows: TGTGCCAGCAGCTTAGCAGTTGGACAGGGCACAGATACGCAGTATTTT.

This clonotype was recorded a few times. The genes are TRBV5-1 and TRBJ2-7; unclear D gene. The CDR3 has 18 residues. The germline V gene encodes CDR1 SGHRS and CDR2 YFSETQ. Trimming removed 0 bases from V and 2 bases from J, with 21 bases in between. The CDR3 DNA is TGCGCCAGCAGCTTGGGGCCGTCTCCGGGCGACACCCCCTACGAGCAGTACTTC. Translating gives CASSLGPSPGDTPYEQYF. The full variable domain, in which reference TRBV5-1 and TRBJ2-7 provide the parts outside the CDR3, is KAGVTQTPRYLIKTRGQQVTLSCSPISGHRSVSWYQQTPGQGLQFLFEYFSETQRNKGNFPGRFSGRQFSNSRSEMNVSTLELGDSALYLCASSLGPSPGDTPYEQYFGPGTRLTVT.

The chain uses TRBV5-1 and TRBJ1-5; no clear D. Trimming took off 1 base at V and 4 bases at J, with 12 bases between the two ends. There are 15 residues in the CDR3. Germline-derived CDR1 and CDR2 are SGHRS and YFSETQ. The CDR3 here is CASSLRSGKNQPQHF. In nucleotides, the CDR3 is TGCGCCAGCAGCTTGCGCTCGGGGAAGAATCAGCCCCAGCATTTT.

This clonotype was detected a few times. This rearrangement joins TRBV15 to TRBJ1-5, with unresolved D. Germline V gives CDR1 LNHNV, CDR2 YYDKDF (reference sequence). Trimming left V 6 bases short and J 5 bases short, with 8 bases between. The CDR3 spans 12 residues. CDR3 nucleotides: TGTGCCACCAGGCAGCCCGATCAGCCCCAGCATTTT. This sequence encodes CATRQPDQPQHF.

In its sample, this clonotype was seen many times. The chain uses TRBV7-2 and TRBJ2-7; D call uncertain. V lost 4 bases to trimming and J lost 0 bases, with 7 bases between them. Per the germline V gene, CDR1 is SGHTA and CDR2 is FQGNSA. The CDR3 loop spans 13 amino acids. CDR3 region: CASSSQSSYEQYF. CDR3 sequence (DNA): TGTGCCAGCAGCTCCCAAAGCTCCTACGAGCAGTACTTC. Full variable domain (missing parts from reference TRBV7-2 and TRBJ2-7): GAGVSQSPSNKVTEKGKDVELRCDPISGHTALYWYRQSLGQGLEFLIYFQGNSAPDKSGLPSDRFSAERTGGSVSTLTIQRTQQEDSAVYLCASSSQSSYEQYFGPGTRLTVT.

V and J are TRBV9 and TRBJ2-4; D is uncertain. V was shortened by 4 bases and J by 0 bases, with 11 bases between the two germline ends. From germline, CDR1 is SGDLS and CDR2 YYNGEE. The CDR3 length is 15 residues. CDR3 DNA: TGTGCCAGCAGCCCACCAGGCGGAGCCAAAAACATTCAGTACTTC. This codes for CASSPPGGAKNIQYF.

This clonotype was counted between two and nine times. The chain employs TRBV7-2 and TRBJ2-7, with 11 positions matching TRBD2. The V and J ends lost 5 bases and 2 bases, in that order; junction bases with no gene match: 5. CDR3 length: 15 amino acids. The germline gives CDR1 SGHTA, CDR2 FQGNSA. The CDR3 DNA is TGTGCCAGCAGCGGCAGACTAGCGGGGACCTACGAGCAGTACTTC. This gives the protein CASSGRLAGTYEQYF.

This chain links TRBV20-1 with TRBJ1-5, with 7 bases matching TRBD1. The CDR3 runs to 15 residues. Germline V gene lookup returns CDR1 DFQATT and CDR2 SNEGSKA (reference sequence). With 0 bases clipped from V and 6 bases from J, the junction kept 8 bases outside the gene matches. The CDR3 loop is CSARDWQGEIQPQHF. The CDR3 coding sequence is TGCAGTGCTAGAGATTGGCAGGGGGAAATTCAGCCCCAGCATTTT.

To note about this clonotype: Given the absence of the conserved phenylalanine or tryptophan at the CDR3 end, a read error is likely. The V gene is TRBV28, the J gene TRBJ1-3; D might be TRBD1 (5 bases). The CDR3 runs 16 residues. Germline CDR1 reads MDHEN; CDR2 reads SYDVKM. With 5 bases removed from V and 0 bases from J, the gap between germline ends came to 14 bases. The CDR3 region has the DNA TGTGCCAGCAGTACCGAAAGGGACCTCTCTGGAAACACCATATATTGT. It translates to CASSTERDLSGNTIYC.

This clonotype was observed a few times. J is TRBJ2-1 and V is TRBV27; D is perhaps TRBD1 (6 bases). This CDR3 comprises 17 residues. V lost 5 bases, J lost 5 bases, and 22 bases lay in between. CDR1 is MNHEY, CDR2 SMNVEV, per germline (reference sequence). The CDR3 DNA reads TGTGCCAGCAGTCTCCCCCCTACCTTGGACAGTAACAATGAGCAGTTCTTC. This encodes CASSLPPTLDSNNEQFF.

The V and J genes are TRBV7-9 and TRBJ1-5, with D perhaps matching TRBD1 (5 bases). The CDR3 consists of 17 residues. Germline CDR1 SEHNR, CDR2 FQNEAQ (reference sequence). Trimming removed 1 base from V and 6 bases from J, with 19 bases in between. CDR3 DNA: TGTGCCAGCAGCTTAGGATCCGCCAATCAGGGAATTCAGCCCCAGCATTTT. This translates into CASSLGSANQGIQPQHF.

This sequence joins TRBV7-6 and TRBJ2-4, with D unresolved. Germline loops: CDR1 SGHVS, CDR2 FNYEAQ. This CDR3 spans 11 amino acids. Trimming shortened V by 5 bases and J by 5 bases, and 4 bases separated the two germline ends. The CDR3 sequence: CASSEQNIQYF. The CDR3 DNA reads TGTGCCAGCAGCGAGCAAAACATTCAGTACTTC.

Concerning this clonotype itself: Sequence at one end of the junction differs from germline and may be a read error. The chain couples TRBV4-2 to TRBJ2-2; tentatively, D is TRBD1 (5 bases). This CDR3 contains 17 residues. Looked up from germline, CDR1 is LGHNA and CDR2 is YNFKEQ. The CDR3 bases are TGTTCCAGCAGCCAAGCCCTGGGGAAGGGGAACCCCGGGGAGCTGTTTTTT. Encoded protein: CSSSQALGKGNPGELFF.